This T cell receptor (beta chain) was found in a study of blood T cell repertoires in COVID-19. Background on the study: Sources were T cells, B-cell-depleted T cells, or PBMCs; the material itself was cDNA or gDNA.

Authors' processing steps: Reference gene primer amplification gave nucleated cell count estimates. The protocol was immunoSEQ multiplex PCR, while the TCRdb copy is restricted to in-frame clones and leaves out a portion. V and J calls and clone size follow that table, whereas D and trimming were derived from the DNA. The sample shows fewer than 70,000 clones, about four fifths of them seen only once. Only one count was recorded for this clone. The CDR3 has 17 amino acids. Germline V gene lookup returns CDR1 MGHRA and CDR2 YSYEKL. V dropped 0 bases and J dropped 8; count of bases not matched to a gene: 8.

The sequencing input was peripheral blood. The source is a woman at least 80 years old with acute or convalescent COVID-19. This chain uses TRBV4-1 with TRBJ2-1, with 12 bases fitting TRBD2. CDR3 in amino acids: CASSQESSGGALDEQFF. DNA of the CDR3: TGCGCCAGCAGCCAAGAATCTAGCGGGGGGGCTTTGGATGAGCAGTTCTTC.